These 26 T cell receptor beta chains share one sample of origin, sequenced in a study of early T cells in non-severe SARS-CoV-2 infection. TCRdb called the 5' RACE reads again in MiXCR, with one record for every CDR3 protein. The table includes some 77,000 distinct CDR3 sequences, roughly 13% detected once. The sample comprised whole blood. The source is an adult who was a healthcare worker with PCR-confirmed SARS-CoV-2 infection or an uninfected control (not recorded which).

The chain has TRBV12-3 or TRBV12-4 and TRBJ1-5, with 8 bases fitting TRBD1. J gave up 5 bases and V 7 bases, and 4 bases lay outside the gene matches. The length of the CDR3 is 13 residues. Here the CDR3 reads CASTGQGHQPQHF. CDR3 nucleotides: TGTGCCAGCACAGGACAGGGCCATCAGCCCCAGCATTTT.

This clonotype was recorded at least ten times. The CDR3 here is CSAGVPTVLQETQYF. The DNA for the CDR3 is TGCAGTGCTGGGGTCCCCACTGTACTTCAAGAGACCCAGTACTTC. This chain connects TRBV20-1 to TRBJ2-5; D uncertain. The CDR3 has 15 amino acids. Deletions cut 5 bases from V and 2 bases from J, with 18 bases between. The germline V gene has CDR1 DFQATT and CDR2 SNEGSKA (reference sequence).

This clonotype has just a few counts. The CDR3 is CASSHPDRHSSYEQYF. For the CDR3, the DNA is TGTGCCAGCAGCCACCCGGACAGGCACAGCTCCTACGAGCAGTACTTC. The chain has TRBV7-9 and TRBJ2-7; the match to TRBD1 covers 7 bases. The ends lost 5 bases at V and 0 bases at J; junction bases unmatched: 10. Germline lookup yields CDR1 SEHNR and CDR2 FQNEAQ (reference sequence). CDR3 length: 16 amino acids.

The rearrangement uses TRBV9 and TRBJ2-2; 8 bases are shared with TRBD2. This CDR3 has 13 amino acids. With V trimmed by 6 bases and J by 3 bases, 1 base remained unmatched. CDR1 and CDR2 (germline): SGDLS, YYNGEE. CDR3 protein: CASTGLDTGELFF. Written as DNA, the CDR3 is TGTGCCAGCACGGGACTAGACACCGGGGAGCTGTTTTTT.

This clonotype occurred many times. The chain recombines TRBV5-6 with TRBJ2-1; TRBD2 agrees at 7 bases. The CDR3 is 16 residues long. The ends lost 4 bases at V and 1 base at J; junction bases unmatched: 8. Germline values: CDR1 SGHDT, CDR2 YYEEEE. The CDR3 region has the DNA TGTGCCAGCAGCCACAAGAGCGGGATTTCCTACAATGAGCAGTTCTTC. This codes for CASSHKSGISYNEQFF.

Many counts were recorded for this clonotype. The chain carries TRBV2 and TRBJ1-5; 7 bases are a match to TRBD1. The ends lost 4 bases at V and 5 bases at J; junction bases unmatched: 8. The germline V gene has CDR1 SNHLY and CDR2 FYNNEI. This CDR3 contains 15 residues. CDR3 region: CASSALQGGYQPQHF. DNA of the CDR3: TGTGCCAGCAGTGCGTTGCAGGGGGGATATCAGCCCCAGCATTTT.

The table lists this clonotype with a few counts. The chain joins TRBV5-1 to TRBJ2-7; 10 nucleotides agree with TRBD1. Germline V gene lookup returns CDR1 SGHRS and CDR2 YFSETQ. The CDR3 extends over 15 amino acids. V lost 3 bases, J lost 4 bases, and 7 bases stayed unmatched. This chain's CDR3 is CASSSSTGGEYEQYF. The CDR3 bases are TGCGCCAGCAGCTCCTCGACAGGGGGCGAGTACGAGCAGTACTTC.

The chain links TRBV13 to TRBJ2-7; D unclear. The V gene's germline CDR1 is PRHDT and CDR2 FYEKMQ (reference sequence). V gave up 4 bases and J gave up 2 bases, with 12 bases separating them. This CDR3 is 14 amino acids long. The CDR3 loop is CASSSRTEPYEQYF. As DNA, the CDR3 is TGTGCCAGCAGCTCCCGGACGGAACCCTACGAGCAGTACTTC.

This clonotype has a handful of counts. The gene calls are TRBV20-1 and TRBJ2-1; no clear D. The CDR3 totals 12 residues. The V gene's germline CDR1 is DFQATT and CDR2 SNEGSKA (reference sequence). Trimming removed 5 bases from V and 4 bases from J, with 9 bases in between. The DNA of the CDR3 is TGCAGTGCTTCCCGAATTTACAATGAGCAGTTCTTC. This sequence encodes CSASRIYNEQFF.

The chain carries TRBV3-1 and TRBJ2-3; 8 nucleotides align to TRBD2. The germline V gene encodes CDR1 LGHDT and CDR2 YNNKEL (reference sequence). The V gene end was trimmed by 0 bases and the J gene end by 2 bases; junction bases not matched to a gene: 13. CDR3 length: 19 residues. CDR3 loop: CASSQDLEGSGAYTDTQYF. The CDR3 nucleotides read TGTGCCAGCAGCCAAGATCTAGAAGGTAGCGGGGCATACACAGATACGCAGTATTTT.

This clonotype was seen repeatedly, ten times or more. This rearrangement joins TRBV27 to TRBJ2-7; 7 bases are a match to TRBD1. V lost 4 bases, J lost 0 bases, and 3 bases stayed unmatched. CDR3 length: 14 residues. Germline CDR1 and CDR2: MNHEY and SMNVEV (reference sequence). The CDR3 coding sequence is TGTGCCAGCAGTTACGACAGGGACTCCTACGAGCAGTACTTC. This codes for CASSYDRDSYEQYF.

This clonotype was observed at least ten times. V gene TRBV10-3 combines with J gene TRBJ2-5; 12 bases agree with TRBD2. J gave up 12 bases and V 4 bases, and 6 bases lay outside the gene matches. CDR3 length: 13 amino acids. Per germline, CDR1 ENHRY and CDR2 SYGVKD. CDR3 DNA sequence: TGTGCCATCAGTGGAGACCCTAGCGGGGGGGAGTACTTC. The encoded protein is CAISGDPSGGEYF.

This clonotype has a count of ten or more. The rearrangement links TRBV29-1 to TRBJ2-1; D gene uncertain. The CDR3 consists of 13 residues. CDR1 and CDR2 (germline): SQVTM, ANQGSEA. V was trimmed by 1 base and J by 5 bases, leaving 9 bases between them. For the CDR3, the DNA is TGCAGCGTTGAAGTAGGCAGAAACAATGAGCAGTTCTTC. This sequence encodes CSVEVGRNNEQFF.

This clonotype was seen many times. The chain carries TRBV11-2 and TRBJ2-1; D gene uncertain. Deletions cut 0 bases from V and 7 bases from J, with 13 bases between. This CDR3 spans 15 amino acids. Germline CDR1 is SGHAT and CDR2 is FQNNGV. This chain's CDR3 is CASSLESGPANEQFF. The CDR3 DNA is TGTGCCAGCAGCTTAGAGTCCGGACCGGCGAATGAGCAGTTCTTC. Filled out from reference TRBV11-2 and TRBJ2-1, the complete variable domain reads EAGVAQSPRYKIIEKRQSVAFWCNPISGHATLYWYQQILGQGPKLLIQFQNNGVVDDSQLPKDRFSAERLKGVDSTLKIQPAKLEDSAVYLCASSLESGPANEQFFGPGTRLTVL.

The chain links TRBV30 to TRBJ2-5, with D possibly TRBD2 on 6 matching bases. Trimming removed 7 bases from V and 7 bases from J, with 19 bases in between. Germline V gene lookup returns CDR1 GTSNPN and CDR2 SVGIG (reference sequence). The CDR3 sequence is 13 residues long. The CDR3 DNA sequence: TGTGCCTACTCGAGCGGGTCAGCCCGGACCCAGTACTTC. This gives the protein CAYSSGSARTQYF. The full variable domain, with the rest looked up from reference TRBV30 and TRBJ2-5, is SQTIHQWPATLVQPVGSPLSLECTVEGTSNPNLYWYRQAAGRGLQLLFYSVGIGQISSEVPQNLSASRPQDRQFILSSKKLLLSDSGFYLCAYSSGSARTQYFGPGTRLLVL.

This clonotype was counted many times. This chain uses TRBV27 with TRBJ2-2; TRBD2 matches at 8 bases. The CDR3 covers 18 residues. Looked up from germline, CDR1 is MNHEY and CDR2 is SMNVEV (reference sequence). V lost 6 bases and J lost 4; bases outside the gene matches: 16. CDR3 in amino acids: CASRHRFYSGTVTGELFF. The DNA for the CDR3 is TGTGCCAGCAGACACCGGTTTTATAGCGGGACGGTCACCGGGGAGCTGTTTTTT.

This clonotype has just a few counts. V is TRBV7-2 and J is TRBJ2-3, with D possibly matching TRBD2 (6 bases). The ends were cut back, 1 base at V and 3 bases at J, with 11 bases in the middle. This CDR3 has 15 amino acids. Germline CDR1 and CDR2: SGHTA and FQGNSA. The chain's CDR3 is CASSLGGVGTDTQYF. DNA for the CDR3: TGTGCCAGCAGCTTAGGGGGGGTTGGTACAGATACGCAGTATTTT. Combining the CDR3 with reference TRBV7-2 and TRBJ2-3 gives the whole variable domain GAGVSQSPSNKVTEKGKDVELRCDPISGHTALYWYRQSLGQGLEFLIYFQGNSAPDKSGLPSDRFSAERTGGSVSTLTIQRTQQEDSAVYLCASSLGGVGTDTQYFGPGTRLTVL.

In this sample, this clonotype turned up a few times. The chain links TRBV19 to TRBJ1-5; D is ambiguous. CDR1 and CDR2 from the germline V gene are LNHDA and SQIVND (reference sequence). The CDR3 runs to 13 residues. The V end was cut by 5 bases, the J end by 6 bases, with 11 bases between. CDR3 sequence reads: CASSSGIGQPQHF. CDR3 in DNA: TGTGCCAGTAGTTCGGGCATCGGTCAGCCCCAGCATTTT.

This clonotype was detected ten times or more. CDR3 in DNA: TGCAGCGTTGAAAGGGCTAGCGGGAGCTCTGGGGAGCTGTTTTTT. Its protein product is CSVERASGSSGELFF. The chain links TRBV29-1 to TRBJ2-2; 10 positions match TRBD2. CDR3 size: 15 residues. Unmatched junction bases numbered 8, after V lost 2 bases and J lost 8 bases. Germline-derived CDR1 and CDR2 are SQVTM and ANQGSEA.

This clonotype was counted many times. The CDR3 DNA follows: TGTGCCAGCAGTCGACGTAGGACCCAAGAGACCCAGTACTTC. This translates into CASSRRRTQETQYF. The chain employs TRBV7-8 and TRBJ2-5; D is undetermined. The V end lost 6 bases, the J end lost 1 base, and 12 bases lay between the germline ends. The CDR3 has 14 residues. Germline V CDR1 and CDR2: SGHVS, FQNEAQ. The full variable domain, completed using reference TRBV7-8 and TRBJ2-5, is GAGVSQSPRYKVAKRGQDVALRCDPISGHVSLFWYQQALGQGPEFLTYFQNEAQLDKSGLPSDRFFAERPEGSVSTLKIQRTQQEDSAVYLCASSRRRTQETQYFGPGTRLLVL.

This clonotype was counted a few times. This chain connects TRBV14 to TRBJ2-2; D remains ambiguous. The germline CDR1 and CDR2 sequences are SGHDN and FVKESK. The CDR3 consists of 13 residues. The V end lost 1 base, the J end lost 4 bases, and 4 bases lay between the germline ends. The CDR3 DNA sequence: TGTGCCAGCAGCCAAGTTGTCACCGGGGAGCTGTTTTTT. It specifies CASSQVVTGELFF.

This clonotype was detected many times. V gene TRBV28 combines with J gene TRBJ2-7, with D perhaps matching TRBD1 or TRBD2 (6 bases each). The V gene's germline CDR1 is MDHEN and CDR2 SYDVKM. Deletions cut 4 bases from V and 1 base from J, with 14 bases between. The CDR3 is made up of 15 amino acids. This CDR3 is CASSSVTGTSYEQYF. The CDR3 DNA is TGTGCCAGCAGTTCGGTCACAGGGACTTCCTACGAGCAGTACTTC.

This clonotype was recorded at least ten times. The chain joins TRBV18 to TRBJ1-4, with 9 bases identical to TRBD1. Germline CDR1 is KGHSH and CDR2 is LQKENI. Trimming at V came to 8 bases and at J to 3 bases, leaving 1 base not matched to a gene. The CDR3 covers 13 residues. The CDR3 coding sequence is TGTGCCAGCCGACAGGGGGCTAATGAAAAACTGTTTTTT. This translates into CASRQGANEKLFF. The full variable domain, completed using reference TRBV18 and TRBJ1-4, is NAGVMQNPRHLVRRRGQEARLRCSPMKGHSHVYWYRQLPEEGLKFMVYLQKENIIDESGMPKERFSAEFPKEGPSILRIQQVVRGDSAAYFCASRQGANEKLFFGSGTQLSVL.

This clonotype was observed a few times. The chain uses TRBV20-1 and TRBJ1-1; 7 nucleotides align to TRBD1. The CDR3 has 14 amino acids. Germline V lookup: CDR1 DFQATT, CDR2 SNEGSKA (reference sequence). V trimming: 3 bases; J trimming: 2 bases; junction bases outside the gene matches: 6. CDR3 in DNA: TGCAGTGCTAGGGCGACAGGGTCCAACACTGAAGCTTTCTTT. This gives the protein CSARATGSNTEAFF.

The chain carries TRBV27 and TRBJ1-2; a weak D match, TRBD1 (5 bases). The CDR3 spans 13 residues. Germline CDR1 and CDR2: MNHEY and SMNVEV (reference sequence). Trimming took off 5 bases at V and 8 bases at J, with 15 bases between the two ends. The CDR3 sequence is CASSLSSGTGYTF. As DNA, the CDR3 is TGTGCCAGCAGTCTTAGCTCAGGGACCGGCTACACCTTC.

This clonotype has just a few counts. The chain links TRBV28 to TRBJ2-5; the match to TRBD2 covers 8 bases. V gave up 2 bases and J gave up 6 bases; unmatched junction bases: 2. CDR1 and CDR2 (germline): MDHEN, SYDVKM. This CDR3 spans 13 amino acids. The CDR3 sequence is CASSLPGGKTQYF. CDR3 DNA: TGTGCCAGCAGTTTACCGGGAGGGAAGACCCAGTACTTC.